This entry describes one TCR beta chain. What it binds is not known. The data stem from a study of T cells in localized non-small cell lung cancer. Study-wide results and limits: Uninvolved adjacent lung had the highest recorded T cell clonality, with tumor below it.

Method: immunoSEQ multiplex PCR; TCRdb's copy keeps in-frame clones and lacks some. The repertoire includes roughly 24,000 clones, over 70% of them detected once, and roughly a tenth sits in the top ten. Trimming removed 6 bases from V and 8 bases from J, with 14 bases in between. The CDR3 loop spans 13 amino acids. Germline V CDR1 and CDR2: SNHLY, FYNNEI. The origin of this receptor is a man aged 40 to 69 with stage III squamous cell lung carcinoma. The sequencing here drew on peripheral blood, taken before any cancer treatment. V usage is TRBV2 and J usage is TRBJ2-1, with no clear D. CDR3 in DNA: TGTGCCAGCAGCCGGGCCACGGACCATGAGCAGTTCTTC. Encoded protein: CASSRATDHEQFF.